The TCR delta chain described here comes from a study of γδ T cells in repeated Plasmodium falciparum infection. The wider study: Donors were malaria-exposed Malian children or age- and gender-matched Australian children. Donors had four controlled P. falciparum NF54 infections over 644 days. Findings and limits, study-wide: Vgamma9/Vdelta2+ T cells showed a stable polyclonal repertoire with shared TCRgamma sequences.

TRG and TRD sequences were obtained from every sorted gammadelta sample. TCRdb re-identified clones in the multiplex PCR reads via CATT. This table has 90,000 to 95,000 delta-chain clones, 0.85% to 1% appearing once. Note on this clone: Its antigen is unidentified. TCRdb lists the protein of a much larger clone for this DNA, which differs at residue 19, so this is likely a read error; the protein given here is translated from the DNA itself.

Vgamma9/Vdelta2+ and Vdelta2-negative gammadelta T cells were flow-sorted from PBMC for bulk sequencing. From germline, CDR1 is TSWWSYY and CDR2 QGS. The CDR3 length is 22 residues. Sequenced: gamma-delta T cells from blood. The chain links TRDV1 to TRDJ2, with 12 bases lining up with TRDD3. No J gene was available from TCRdb, and it was assigned here by a germline match of the DNA. The TCR sequence derives from a pool of human donors (malaria-infected and uninfected, not separated). In nucleotides, the CDR3 is TGTGCTCTTGGGGACGTCGTCCTACATCCACTGGGGGATACCAGCTTGACAGCAAAACTCTTCTTT. Its protein is CALGDVVLHPLGDTSLTAKLFF.